A single sample is the source of the 25 T cell receptor beta chains below, sequenced in a study of OX40 agonist ivuxolimab in advanced cancers. This table comes from immunoSEQ multiplex PCR, and its TCRdb copy is limited to in-frame clones, with some not included. Found here are tens of thousands of clones, roughly 76% of them singletons; the top ten hold approximately 21%. Sequenced material: CD4+ or CD8+ T cells sorted from blood, taken in a trial of the OX40 agonist ivuxolimab. All receptors come from an adult with an advanced solid tumor such as melanoma, head and neck, liver or kidney cancer.

The V call is TRBV7-9, the J call TRBJ1-4; D unresolved. Trimming left V 1 base short and J 10 bases short, with 16 bases between. The CDR3 consists of 15 residues. CDR1 is SEHNR and CDR2 is FQNEAQ in the germline V gene (reference sequence). The CDR3 is CASSLDLPRGGKLFF. The CDR3 nucleotides read TGTGCCAGCAGCTTAGATCTGCCCCGGGGAGGAAAACTGTTTTTT.

The CDR3 DNA reads as TGTGCCAGCACTCAGGGAGGAGCAGACGAGCAGTACTTC. Translating it yields CASTQGGADEQYF. The chain is built from TRBV28 and TRBJ2-7, with a weak D call TRBD2 (6 bases). Trimming took off 7 bases at V and 5 bases at J, with 15 bases between the two ends. The CDR3 extends over 13 amino acids. Looked up from germline, CDR1 is MDHEN and CDR2 is SYDVKM.

The rearrangement uses TRBV28 and TRBJ2-5; possible D gene TRBD2, 7 bases. V shed 6 bases and J shed 5 bases, with 13 bases lying between them. This CDR3 has 13 amino acids. The germline V gene encodes CDR1 MDHEN and CDR2 SYDVKM. CDR3 sequence (DNA): TGTGCCAGCAGCGAGGGGGGGGAGGAGACCCAGTACTTC. The encoded protein is CASSEGGEETQYF. Together with reference TRBV28 and TRBJ2-5, the CDR3 gives the full variable domain: DVKVTQSSRYLVKRTGEKVFLECVQDMDHENMFWYRQDPGLGLRLIYFSYDVKMKEKGDIPEGYSVSREKKERFSLILESASTNQTSMYLCASSEGGEETQYFGPGTRLLVL.

The chain carries TRBV5-1 and TRBJ2-7; maybe TRBD2 (5 bases). Germline lookup yields CDR1 SGHRS and CDR2 YFSETQ. V shed 0 bases and J shed 0 bases, with 16 bases lying between them. This CDR3 spans 17 amino acids. The CDR3 nucleotides are TGCGCCAGCAGCTTGGGGGGAGCGCGACTGAGCTCCTACGAGCAGTACTTC. Amino acid sequence: CASSLGGARLSSYEQYF.

This clone was counted once. The V call is TRBV2, the J call TRBJ2-3; TRBD1 or TRBD2 may be the D gene (9 bases each). V shed 6 bases and J shed 3 bases, with 25 bases lying between them. Germline CDR1 SNHLY, CDR2 FYNNEI. The length of the CDR3 is 18 residues. The CDR3 sequence: CASRRDRVSREGTDTQYF. As DNA, the CDR3 is TGTGCCAGCAGGCGGGACAGGGTGTCGCGGGAGGGGACAGATACGCAGTATTTT.

V is TRBV11-1 and J is TRBJ2-7; D possibly uses TRBD1 or TRBD2 (5 bases each). In germline, CDR1 is SGHAT, CDR2 FQDESV (reference sequence). V lost 3 bases and J lost 3, with 12 bases in between. The CDR3 is 14 residues long. CDR3 protein: CASSLGEMGYEQYF. The DNA for the CDR3 is TGTGCCAGCAGCTTGGGGGAGATGGGCTACGAGCAGTACTTC.

V and J are TRBV9 and TRBJ2-3; perhaps TRBD2 as D (6 bases). V was pared by 4 bases and J by 2 bases, with 20 bases between. This CDR3 spans 17 amino acids. CDR1 and CDR2 (germline): SGDLS, YYNGEE. The CDR3 coding sequence is TGTGCCAGCAGCCCCGGGGGTAGCGGACCTTTCACAGATACGCAGTATTTT. It is translated as CASSPGGSGPFTDTQYF.

The V and J genes are TRBV5-1 and TRBJ1-2; D is ambiguous. V was clipped by 0 bases and J by 8 bases, with 11 bases between them. CDR1 and CDR2 from the germline V gene are SGHRS and YFSETQ. The CDR3 is 13 residues long. CDR3 nucleotide sequence: TGCGCCAGCAGCTTGGAAAGGGAACGGGGCTACACCTTC. Amino acids: CASSLERERGYTF.

The chain combines TRBV9 with TRBJ1-1; D not certain. The V gene's germline CDR1 is SGDLS and CDR2 YYNGEE. The CDR3 spans 15 residues. V dropped 5 bases and J dropped 2 bases, with 16 bases sitting between them. The CDR3: CASSPRAQVNTEAFF. DNA for the CDR3: TGTGCCAGCAGTCCGCGGGCCCAGGTAAACACTGAAGCTTTCTTT.

This clone was observed a few times. The J gene is TRBJ2-4, the V gene TRBV11-3; D is undetermined. Trimming stripped 8 bases from V and 8 bases from J, with 10 bases between. The CDR3 is 11 residues long. From germline, CDR1 is SGHNT and CDR2 YENEEA. Here the CDR3 DNA reads TGTGCCAGCCCCTTATCGGACATTCAGTACTTC. Residues: CASPLSDIQYF.

The chain carries TRBV5-1 and TRBJ1-2, with 9 positions matching TRBD1. The ends lost 2 bases at V and 8 bases at J; junction bases unmatched: 7. The CDR3 has 14 residues. Germline CDR1 reads SGHRS; CDR2 reads YFSETQ. In nucleotides, the CDR3 is TGCGCCAGCAGCTTTGGGGACAGGGAGGGCGGCTACACCTTC. Amino acid sequence: CASSFGDREGGYTF.

This clone was counted once. The J gene is TRBJ2-1, the V gene TRBV7-9; a weak D match, TRBD2 (6 bases). The CDR3 sequence is 12 residues long. Trimming shortened V by 5 bases and J by 9 bases, and 11 bases separated the two germline ends. The germline CDR1 and CDR2 sequences are SEHNR and FQNEAQ (reference sequence). The chain's CDR3 is CASSLTSREQFF. The CDR3 DNA sequence: TGTGCCAGCAGCCTGACTAGTCGTGAGCAGTTCTTC.

This clone was counted once. V and J are TRBV10-2 and TRBJ2-2; D uncertain. Trimming shortened V by 2 bases and J by 1 base, and 5 bases separated the two germline ends. CDR1 and CDR2 (germline): WSHSY, SAAADI. There are 14 residues in the CDR3. The CDR3 DNA follows: TGCGCCAGCAGTGAGATGGGGAACACCGGGGAGCTGTTTTTT. This encodes CASSEMGNTGELFF.

The J gene is TRBJ2-1, the V gene TRBV6-6, with a weak D call TRBD1 (6 bases). The V gene lost 7 bases and the J gene lost 8 bases, with 15 bases spanning the gap. CDR3 length: 13 residues. The V gene's germline CDR1 is MNHNY and CDR2 SVGAGI (reference sequence). Here the CDR3 DNA reads TGTGCCAGCATGCCCCCAGGGGCCCATGAGCAGTTCTTC. Protein: CASMPPGAHEQFF.

J is TRBJ1-2 and V is TRBV4-1; D is unclear. The germline V gene encodes CDR1 MGHRA and CDR2 YSYEKL. Trimming cost V 0 bases and J 4 bases, with 12 bases left between them. CDR3 length: 15 amino acids. CDR3 in amino acids: CASSQEMARIYGYTF. DNA for the CDR3: TGCGCCAGCAGCCAAGAAATGGCTCGGATCTATGGCTACACCTTC.

This chain uses TRBV29-1 with TRBJ1-1, with 8 bases matching TRBD1. Germline V CDR1 and CDR2: SQVTM, ANQGSEA. This CDR3 has 14 residues. V lost 7 bases and J lost 2; bases outside the gene matches: 9. CDR3 sequence reads: CSAGLTGGNTEAFF. As DNA, the CDR3 is TGCAGCGCCGGACTTACAGGGGGAAACACTGAAGCTTTCTTT.

As DNA, the CDR3 is TGTGCCAGCAGCTTAGGCCTTGGCCGGAACACCATATATTTT. Translating gives CASSLGLGRNTIYF. The chain uses TRBV7-8 and TRBJ1-3; no reliable D call. The CDR3 consists of 14 residues. The germline V gene has CDR1 SGHVS and CDR2 FQNEAQ. V was trimmed by 1 base and J by 7 bases, leaving 11 bases between them.

As DNA, the CDR3 is TGTGCCAGCAGCGCGGCCCTCTTACAGCCCCAAGAGACCCAGTACTTC. Its protein product is CASSAALLQPQETQYF. The chain joins TRBV9 to TRBJ2-5, with D unclear. With 3 bases removed from V and 1 base from J, the gap between germline ends came to 16 bases. CDR1 is SGDLS, CDR2 YYNGEE, per germline. The CDR3 is 16 amino acids.

The chain is built from TRBV28 and TRBJ2-3; TRBD1 matches 8 bases. This CDR3 has 15 amino acids. With 4 bases clipped from V and 1 base from J, the junction kept 4 bases outside the gene matches. CDR1 is MDHEN, CDR2 SYDVKM, per germline. Written as DNA, the CDR3 is TGTGCCAGCAGTTCAGGGGGCGGGCGCACAGATACGCAGTATTTT. Encoded protein: CASSSGGGRTDTQYF.

V usage is TRBV7-2 and J usage is TRBJ2-5; no clear D. CDR1 and CDR2 (germline): SGHTA, FQGNSA. Trimming took off 2 bases at V and 8 bases at J, with 9 bases between the two ends. This CDR3 region has 12 residues. The CDR3 nucleotides read TGTGCCAGCAGCTTAACTTGGGGAACCCAGTACTTC. Encoded protein: CASSLTWGTQYF.

J is TRBJ2-5 and V is TRBV5-1; 9 nucleotides line up with TRBD1. CDR3 length: 15 amino acids. Germline trimming cut 6 bases from V and 4 bases from J; bases unmatched to any gene: 10. CDR1 is SGHRS and CDR2 is YFSETQ in the germline V gene. CDR3 sequence: CASNPDRGRGETQYF. The DNA of the CDR3 is TGCGCCAGCAACCCCGACAGGGGGAGAGGAGAGACCCAGTACTTC.

The sample holds one count of this clone. The rearrangement joins TRBV29-1 to TRBJ2-7, with 7 bases matching TRBD1. This CDR3 is built from 13 residues. Germline V gives CDR1 SQVTM, CDR2 ANQGSEA. The V and J ends lost 7 bases and 5 bases, in that order; junction bases with no gene match: 11. The CDR3 reads CSAQQGFGHEQYF. The CDR3 bases are TGCAGCGCCCAACAGGGGTTCGGACACGAGCAGTACTTC.

The V gene is TRBV28, the J gene TRBJ2-7, with 12 bases aligning to TRBD1. CDR3 length equals 15 residues. CDR1 MDHEN and CDR2 SYDVKM come from the germline V gene. The ends lost 6 bases at V and 5 bases at J; junction bases unmatched: 8. CDR3 in amino acids: CASRDSRDRGHEQYF. CDR3 in DNA: TGTGCCAGCAGAGATAGCCGGGACAGGGGGCACGAGCAGTACTTC.

This sequence joins TRBV11-2 and TRBJ2-3, with a weak D call TRBD1 (5 bases). Between the trimmed V and J ends, which lost 5 bases and 4 bases, there was a span of 19 bases. The V gene's germline CDR1 is SGHAT and CDR2 FQNNGV. This CDR3 region has 16 residues. In nucleotides, the CDR3 is TGTGCCAGCAGCCCACGAAACGCAGGGTCCGCAGATACGCAGTATTTT. It is translated as CASSPRNAGSADTQYF.

J is TRBJ2-1 and V is TRBV27; D ambiguous. Germline V CDR1 and CDR2: MNHEY, SMNVEV (reference sequence). CDR3 length equals 16 residues. V was shortened by 7 bases and J by 0 bases, with 16 bases between the two germline ends. The CDR3 nucleotides read TGTGCCAGCACCCTAAATCACCAGAGCTCCTACAATGAGCAGTTCTTC. Translated, it gives CASTLNHQSSYNEQFF.